A selection of T cell receptor beta chains follows, all from one sample in a study of blood T cell repertoires in COVID-19. Profiled with immunoSEQ multiplex PCR; TCRdb holds only in-frame clones, not every one. The profile shows around 160,000 clones, just over 90% of them singletons. The sequencing sample was made of peripheral blood. The receptor source for this set is an older woman with COVID-19, enrolled during active disease. The CDR3 runs from the conserved cysteine through the conserved F or W.

v_gene,CDR3aa
TRBV18,CASSPRTPRASNEKLFF
TRBV6-6,CASSYPQGAGDGYTF
TRBV6-5,CASQRATGGNYGYTF
TRBV2,CANREASGNTIYF
TRBV6-2/TRBV6-3,CASSYPGQAGTEAFF
TRBV7-7,CASSSGQTPDGNQPQHF
TRBV11-2,CASSYRTGPYGYTF
TRBV6-2/TRBV6-3,CASSEGTGPAYEQYF
TRBV18,CASSRADQNYGYTF
TRBV7-8,CASSLIGAGVANTGELFF
TRBV4-1,CASSQDREFYEQYF
TRBV5-1,CASSLGLASNEQFF
TRBV29-1,CSVPTTGEATEAFF
TRBV30,CAWRRENSGNTIYF
TRBV27,CASSLQGTPQEQYF
TRBV29-1,CSAREQGANSPLHF
TRBV30,CAWSVGSGGYTYTQYF
TRBV30,CACGGGRGPYGYTF
TRBV5-1,CASSSGAANTEAFF
TRBV28,CASARGRLAYEQYF
TRBV19,CATGLAGAAGNEQFF
TRBV30,CAWSLLTGLGGELFF
TRBV7-9,CASTEGLLYGYTF
TRBV6-4,CASSTGLAGAYNEQFF
TRBV6-4,CASSEMSTNQPQHF
TRBV18,CASSPGQGLNTEAFF
TRBV4-3,CASSQGTGSNTEAFF
TRBV5-1,CASSLTGTNYGYTF
TRBV19,CASSKGLAGYLDRTDTQYF
TRBV7-9,CASSTDRGASTEAFF
TRBV9,CASGSREAEAFF
TRBV3-1/TRBV3-2,CASSQQNDQPQHF
TRBV10-3,CAISDRSRGWADTQYF
TRBV7-9,CASSLGGPETQYF
TRBV2,CASSSTLAGANTGELFF
TRBV10-3,CAISPERYGYTF
TRBV7-2,CASSLVIDTQYF
TRBV29-1,CSVGDSLREKLFF
TRBV7-2,CASSLGSGEGVNEQYF
TRBV18,CASSPGTDYGYTF
TRBV19,CASSDRDYGYTF
TRBV9,CASSVRVRDYGYTF
TRBV20-1,CSVQGSGYTF
TRBV2,CASTVYNEQFF
TRBV25-1,CASSVQGLGEKLFF
TRBV4-1,CASSRMTGANEKLFF
TRBV9,CASSVGGSEPTF
TRBV19,CASSIGGRLASQFF
TRBV7-9,CASSPGTGDYGYTF
TRBV7-9,CASSLGAQTGAQETQYF